The text below deals with one T cell receptor beta chain. This clone showed up just a few times. No cognate antigen has been identified for it. Qualities for individual bases were not recorded, and no much larger clone is one base off. Via the germline V gene, CDR1 is SGHRS and CDR2 YFSETQ. The germline V end is reduced by 5 bases and the J end by 5 bases; junction bases left unmatched: 10. Counted from cysteine to phenylalanine, this CDR3 has 15 amino acids. Only the CDR3 region is kept as DNA, spanning 45 bases read in frame from base 1. The cohort comprised fewer than 700 healthy bone marrow donors. Cohort members were all nominally healthy when sampled, although unrecorded immune exposures were likely present. The donor tested CMV seronegative, placing the donor among the 300 to 450 seronegative members of the cohort. A peripheral blood sample was provided by each donor, and peripheral blood mononuclear cells were used for TCR beta sequencing. The Qiagen DNeasy Blood Extraction Kit was used to extract genomic DNA from the blood cell samples.

This sample was taken from a study of cytomegalovirus exposure and HLA in healthy donors (dated by TCRdb to about 2017). About the investigation overall: According to an earlier analysis of 587 of the donors, some 180 million T cells yielded some 120 million unique TCR beta sequences and 250 to 350 Gb of sequence data. About 300 gigabases of sequencing data and approximately 85 million unique TCR sequences were included in an early release covering about 620 HLA-typed donors. The genetic ancestry cluster associated with self-reported Caucasian donors included about four fifths of the roughly 410 genotyped donors. The study was designed to test whether signatures of past pathogen exposure could be identified by cataloging public T cell receptors. The study used immunosequencing to profile the T cell repertoires of several hundred subjects and linked those repertoires to cytomegalovirus serostatus. In addition to the first cohort of 666 subjects, a separate validation cohort of 120 different subjects was used. The study combined high-throughput TCR immunosequencing, statistical association of individual TCRs with disease status, and machine learning to predict cytomegalovirus infection status. To study patterns of TCR occurrence, a later analysis re-analyzed previously published TCR beta repertoires from 550 to 800 donors and added high-resolution HLA genotyping. Rather than drawing on any new phenotypic data, the later analysis identified candidate immune exposures from TCR beta sequences and the way those sequences occurred across donors. To decide whether each TCR beta V gene segment behaved as functional or pseudogenic, an earlier analysis of some 600 of the donors relied on high-throughput TCR beta sequencing. Donor age, sex, ethnicity and CMV serostatus were compiled together with the repertoire data. In a later genetic analysis, genome-wide SNP genotypes for about three fifths of the 666 donors were used, and that subset was treated as a discovery cohort. All discovery cohort repertoires had been generated using a single sequencing platform. HLA typing covered class I and class II loci at four-digit resolution. The number of typed donors differed by locus: 629-630 for A, B, C, DRB1 and DQB1; some 500 for DQA1; fewer than 610 for DPA1; and around 470 for DPB1. A few DR-DQ haplotypes were treated as single units for association and clustering because of strong linkage in the cohort. Among 300 to 450 genotyped donors of the cohort, an average of approximately 230,000 unique TCR beta nucleotide sequences were sequenced per donor, roughly a sixth of them non-productive.

Results and caveats for the whole study, not just this receptor: Compared with the roughly 670-donor mean, donors in an Asian-associated ancestry cluster had fewer N-insertions in productive TCRs, according to a later genetic analysis. For the cohort, immune exposure information was limited to CMV serostatus. In this cohort, only TCR beta chains were sequenced, and detectable features were limited by the absence of alpha or paired-chain data. Presence/absence analyses assumed roughly uniform sequencing depth across donors, an assumption that may not hold. A further reported finding was that TCR beta sequences accurately predicted the HLA-A and HLA-B alleles for most subjects in the first cohort. In a later genetic analysis, a missense DCLRE1C variant was associated with V-gene and J-gene trimming of TCR beta chains, and the association was replicated in an independent cohort. In an earlier analysis of some 640 of the donors, most TCR beta V segments were observed in productive rearrangements about 87% or about 30% of the time, broadly matching IMGT annotations. According to a later analysis, parvovirus B19, influenza, CMV and Epstein-Barr virus appeared linked to several top co-occurrence clusters. A later analysis associated around 16,000 TCR beta sequences with specific HLA alleles at a false discovery rate of 0.05. HLA typing was unavailable for some donors at each locus, so association tests used only the typed subset. In a later analysis, HLA-associated TCR beta chains were found to be more clonally expanded and to have lower generation probabilities than equally common non-associated chains. The classifier was reported to diagnose cytomegalovirus status with high specificity and sensitivity in both the original and validation cohorts. A later analysis found that TCR association rates varied across HLA loci, with DRB1 alleles showing the most associated TCRs and HLA-C alleles the fewest. The authors suggested that the approach could potentially be extended to other disease states and immunological phenotypes. Three of the identified cytomegalovirus-associated TCR beta chains were confirmed in vitro to be specific for cytomegalovirus antigens. Some 15 rarely observed V segments, including chromosome 9 orphons, were excluded from the earlier analysis of approximately 500 of the donors because counts were too low. Most CMV-associated TCR beta chains appeared to be HLA-restricted in a later analysis, and the HLA associations seemed to be driven largely by CMV exposure. A cluster of highly shared sequence variants was judged likely to represent a technical artifact of the sequencing pipeline. Correlated functional status among segregating V segments might reflect linkage disequilibrium, but an unknown experimental factor could not be ruled out. In the study, some 160 TCR beta chains were listed as associated with cytomegalovirus. Some IMGT-functional V segments, including TRBV6-2 and TRBV6-3, could not be distinguished by the 87-base-pair reads and were therefore excluded. Assigning TCR associations to individual alleles was difficult when HLA alleles, especially DR and DQ, strongly co-occurred. Across donors, most TCR sequences were observed very rarely, whereas some public TCRs were present in many individuals.

Receptor libraries were prepared by the immunoSEQ multiplex PCR assay. The multiplex PCR relied on a mix of 60 forward primers for TCR Vbeta segments and 13 reverse primers for TCR Jbeta segments. The CDR3 region of rearranged TCR beta genes was amplified from genomic DNA by a multiplex PCR assay. Amplified TCR beta libraries were sequenced as 87-base-pair reads on the Illumina HiSeq System. As for the authors' bioinformatics: Across the roughly 670 repertoires, a later analysis counted tens of millions of unique TCR beta chains, roughly 11 million of which were shared by at least two donors. Raw reads were error-corrected and collapsed into unique sequences with a nearest-neighbor algorithm that merged closely related sequences to remove PCR and sequencing errors. To assign V, D and J gene segments, CDR3 sequences were aligned to IMGT reference sequences. For a sequence to be retained, a match of at least six nucleotides to both a V gene segment and a J gene segment was required. A rearrangement was called productive if the CDR3 had no stop codons and remained in frame with V and J, and every other rearrangement was called non-productive. Following IMGT convention, CDR3 was defined as the stretch from the second conserved V-encoded cysteine to the conserved J-encoded phenylalanine. The earlier analysis of about 590 of the donors excluded sequences that lacked an unambiguous match to a single V gene segment. An earlier analysis of a few hundred of the donors called V segments functional above 56.7% productive rearrangements and segregating when the between-donor standard deviation exceeded 5%. A statistical classification framework was built for diagnosing cytomegalovirus status from the catalog of TCR beta chain sequences. A later analysis assigned V and J genes by comparing TCR nucleotide sequences with IMGT/GENE-DB human TR gene sequences. A later analysis assigned CDR3 sequences and most-parsimonious VDJ recombination scenarios with the TCRdist pipeline. A later analysis defined each TCR beta chain by its CDR3 amino acid sequence plus V-gene family, and excluded reads lacking a unique V-gene family. In a later analysis, several hundred highly shared, low-generation-probability nucleotide sequences were removed to address suspected cross-contamination and a sequencing artifact. For each public chain, a later analysis derived a clonal expansion index from normalized ranks of inferred template counts within each repertoire. Generation probabilities in a later analysis came from a VDJ recombination model fitted to out-of-frame rearrangements, and those results were checked against IGoR. In a later analysis, TCR-TCR, TCR-HLA and TCR-CMV co-occurrence was scored with hypergeometric tests, and a repertoire-size bias correction was applied to TCR pairs. To estimate false discovery rates, a later analysis permuted the HLA or CMV assignments 20 times. In a later analysis, co-occurring TCRs were grouped with DBSCAN, and TCRdist sequence similarity was added when clustering was performed within HLA-allele-positive subsets. For co-occurrence clustering, repertoires with fewer than 30,000 or more than 120,000 public chains were excluded, along with 4 to 6 repertoires with anomalous nucleotide sharing. TCRdb retrieved this table from immuneACCESS and kept in-frame rearrangements only. Not all clones are present; in checked studies, unresolved V genes account for under half, and no reason is known for the remainder. The V and J calls and the clone size are those of that table, but D and trimming were determined from the DNA. The sample profile shows 200,000 to 250,000 clones; approximately 78% of them were found once. 3.8% of the sample comes from the top ten.

Sequencing used PBMCs. The clonotype was recovered from a male donor in good health and CMV-seronegative. This chain joins TRBV5-1 to TRBJ2-5, with 9 middle bases fitting TRBD2. Here the CDR3 is given as CASSASGTPSETQYF. The base sequence is TGCGCCAGCAGTGCTAGCGGGACCCCCTCCGAGACCCAGTACTTC.